This paragraph covers one TCR beta chain sequence. Antigen specificity is unknown. The source of the sample is a study of cytomegalovirus exposure and HLA in healthy donors. The CDR3 contains 12 residues. With 0 bases removed from V and 7 bases from J, the gap between germline ends came to 7 bases. Germline assignment: CDR1 SGHNT and CDR2 YYREEE (reference sequence). Vbeta (60) and Jbeta (13) primers were used in the PCR. TCRdb keeps only in-frame clones here, not all; method: immunoSEQ multiplex PCR. Counted here are some 160,000 clones, more than 65% occurring once; the ten biggest clones make up 1.6%. Study-wide points: Being productive about 87% or about 30% of the time was typical of most TCR beta V segments in an earlier analysis.

This TCR came from a woman aged 25-40 years in good health and CMV-seronegative. Sequencing was performed on PBMCs. The rearrangement uses TRBV5-4 and TRBJ1-1; D not resolved. The CDR3 reads CASSLDYNEAFF. Written as DNA, the CDR3 is TGTGCCAGCAGCTTGGACTACAATGAAGCTTTCTTT.